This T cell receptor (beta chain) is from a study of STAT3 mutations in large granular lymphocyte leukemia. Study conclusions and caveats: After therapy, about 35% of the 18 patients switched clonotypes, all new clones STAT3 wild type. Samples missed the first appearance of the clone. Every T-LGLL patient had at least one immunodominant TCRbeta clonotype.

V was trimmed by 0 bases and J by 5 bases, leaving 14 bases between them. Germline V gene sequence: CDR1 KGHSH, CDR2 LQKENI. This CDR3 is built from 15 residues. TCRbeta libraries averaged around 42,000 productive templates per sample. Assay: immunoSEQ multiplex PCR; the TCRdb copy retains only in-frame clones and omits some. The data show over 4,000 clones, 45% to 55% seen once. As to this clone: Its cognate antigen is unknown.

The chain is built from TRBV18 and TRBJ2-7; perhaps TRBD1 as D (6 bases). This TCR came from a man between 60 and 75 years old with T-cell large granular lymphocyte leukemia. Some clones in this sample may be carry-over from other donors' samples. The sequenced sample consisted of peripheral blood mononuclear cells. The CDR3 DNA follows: TGTGCCAGCTCACCACCCTATACAGGGAACCACGAGCAGTACTTC. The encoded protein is CASSPPYTGNHEQYF.